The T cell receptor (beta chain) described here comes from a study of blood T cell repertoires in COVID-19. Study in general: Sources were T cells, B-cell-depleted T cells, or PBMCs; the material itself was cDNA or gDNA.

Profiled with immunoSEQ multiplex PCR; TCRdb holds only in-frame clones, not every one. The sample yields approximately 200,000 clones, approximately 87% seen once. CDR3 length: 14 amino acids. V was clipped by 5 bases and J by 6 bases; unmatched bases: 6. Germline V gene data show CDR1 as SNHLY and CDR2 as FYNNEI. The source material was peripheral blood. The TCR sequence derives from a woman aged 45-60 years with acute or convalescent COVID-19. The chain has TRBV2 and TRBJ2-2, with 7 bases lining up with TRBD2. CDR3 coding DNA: TGTGCCAGCAGTAGACTAGCAGGAGCCGGGGAGCTGTTTTTT. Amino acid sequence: CASSRLAGAGELFF.